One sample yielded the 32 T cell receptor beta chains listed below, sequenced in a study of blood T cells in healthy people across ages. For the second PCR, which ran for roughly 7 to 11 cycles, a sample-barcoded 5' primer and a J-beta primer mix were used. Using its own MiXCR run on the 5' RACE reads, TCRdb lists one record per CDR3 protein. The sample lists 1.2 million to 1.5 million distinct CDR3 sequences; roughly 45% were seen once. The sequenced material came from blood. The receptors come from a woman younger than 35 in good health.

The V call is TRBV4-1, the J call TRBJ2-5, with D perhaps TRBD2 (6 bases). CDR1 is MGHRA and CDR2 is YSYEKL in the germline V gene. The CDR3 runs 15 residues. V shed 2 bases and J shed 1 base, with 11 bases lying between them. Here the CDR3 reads CASSQRVGGQETQYF. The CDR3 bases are TGCGCCAGCAGCCAAAGGGTGGGGGGCCAAGAGACCCAGTACTTC.

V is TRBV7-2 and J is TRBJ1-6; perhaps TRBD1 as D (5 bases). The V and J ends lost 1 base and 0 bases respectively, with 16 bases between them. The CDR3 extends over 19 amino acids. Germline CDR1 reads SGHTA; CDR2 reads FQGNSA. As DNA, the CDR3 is TGTGCCAGCAGCTTAGGTGTCGGGGCGGAGAGCTCCTATAATTCACCCCTCCACTTT. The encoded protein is CASSLGVGAESSYNSPLHF.

This CDR3 is CASSDKLATRFTDTQYF. Written as DNA, the CDR3 is TGTGCCAGCAGTGACAAACTAGCGACCCGGTTCACAGATACGCAGTATTTT. This chain uses TRBV25-1 with TRBJ2-3, with 7 bases identical to TRBD2. In germline, CDR1 is MGHDK, CDR2 SYGVNS. Losses at the gene ends were 3 bases for V and 2 bases for J; bases not matched to a gene: 11. The CDR3 is 17 amino acids.

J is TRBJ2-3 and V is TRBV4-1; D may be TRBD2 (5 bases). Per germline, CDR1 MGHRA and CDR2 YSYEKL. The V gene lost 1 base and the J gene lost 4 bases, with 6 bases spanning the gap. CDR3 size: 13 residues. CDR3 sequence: CASSQVEADTQYF. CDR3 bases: TGCGCCAGCAGCCAAGTGGAGGCAGATACGCAGTATTTT.

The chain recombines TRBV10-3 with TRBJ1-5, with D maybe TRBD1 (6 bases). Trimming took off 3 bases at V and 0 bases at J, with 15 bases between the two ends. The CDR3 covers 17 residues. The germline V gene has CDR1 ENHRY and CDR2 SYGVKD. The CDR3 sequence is CAISDRYGQNSNQPQHF. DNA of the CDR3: TGTGCCATCAGTGACCGGTATGGACAGAATAGCAATCAGCCCCAGCATTTT.

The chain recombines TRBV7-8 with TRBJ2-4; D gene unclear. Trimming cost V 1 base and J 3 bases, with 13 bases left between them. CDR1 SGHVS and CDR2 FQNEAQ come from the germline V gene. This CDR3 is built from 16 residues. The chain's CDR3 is CASSLDHAFGKNIQYF. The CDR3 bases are TGTGCCAGCAGCTTAGACCACGCCTTTGGCAAAAACATTCAGTACTTC.

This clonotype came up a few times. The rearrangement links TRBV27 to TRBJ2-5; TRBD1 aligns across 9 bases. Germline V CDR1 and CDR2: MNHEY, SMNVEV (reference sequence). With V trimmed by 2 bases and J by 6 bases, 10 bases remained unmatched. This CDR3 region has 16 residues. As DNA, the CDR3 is TGTGCCAGCAGTTTACGTACAGGGGGCGTTCTGAAGACCCAGTACTTC. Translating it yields CASSLRTGGVLKTQYF.

CDR3 region: CSARERQGASYNEQFF. The DNA for the CDR3 is TGCAGTGCTAGAGAGAGACAGGGGGCCTCCTACAATGAGCAGTTCTTC. The chain has TRBV20-1 and TRBJ2-1, with 10 bases fitting TRBD1. Germline trimming cut 0 bases from V and 0 bases from J; bases unmatched to any gene: 2. Germline CDR1 is DFQATT and CDR2 is SNEGSKA (reference sequence). There are 16 residues in the CDR3.

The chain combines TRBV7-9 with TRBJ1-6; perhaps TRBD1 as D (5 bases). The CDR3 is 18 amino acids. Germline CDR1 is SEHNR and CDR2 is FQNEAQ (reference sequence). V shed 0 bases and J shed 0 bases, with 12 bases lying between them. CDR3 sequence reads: CASSLATAGSSYNSPLHF. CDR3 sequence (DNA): TGTGCCAGCAGCTTAGCTACGGCAGGGAGCTCCTATAATTCACCCCTCCACTTT.

CDR3: CASSVRSGEGRTVNEQFF. CDR3 DNA sequence: TGTGCCAGCAGCGTAAGATCAGGCGAGGGACGTACCGTCAATGAGCAGTTCTTC. The rearrangement links TRBV9 to TRBJ2-1; TRBD1 or TRBD2 may be the D gene (5 bases each). Between the trimmed V and J ends, which lost 1 base and 6 bases, there was a span of 23 bases. Germline values: CDR1 SGDLS, CDR2 YYNGEE. This CDR3 comprises 18 residues.

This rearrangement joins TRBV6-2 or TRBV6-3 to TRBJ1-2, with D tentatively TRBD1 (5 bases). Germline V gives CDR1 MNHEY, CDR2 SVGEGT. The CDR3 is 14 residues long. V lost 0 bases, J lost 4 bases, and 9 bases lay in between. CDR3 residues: CASSYSGGIYGYTF. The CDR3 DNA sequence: TGTGCCAGCAGTTACTCCGGGGGGATCTATGGCTACACCTTC.

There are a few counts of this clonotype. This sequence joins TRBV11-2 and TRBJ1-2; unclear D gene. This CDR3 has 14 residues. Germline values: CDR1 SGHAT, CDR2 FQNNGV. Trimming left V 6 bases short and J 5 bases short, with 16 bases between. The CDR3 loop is CASSSPAGGYGYTF. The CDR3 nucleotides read TGTGCCAGCAGTTCCCCTGCGGGAGGTTATGGCTACACCTTC.

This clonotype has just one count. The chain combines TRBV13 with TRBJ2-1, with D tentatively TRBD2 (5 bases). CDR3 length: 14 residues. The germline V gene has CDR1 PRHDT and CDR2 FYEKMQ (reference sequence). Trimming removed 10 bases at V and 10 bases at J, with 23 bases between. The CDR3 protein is CATTPGTPALEQFF. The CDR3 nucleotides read TGTGCCACCACTCCGGGAACTCCTGCTTTAGAGCAGTTCTTC.

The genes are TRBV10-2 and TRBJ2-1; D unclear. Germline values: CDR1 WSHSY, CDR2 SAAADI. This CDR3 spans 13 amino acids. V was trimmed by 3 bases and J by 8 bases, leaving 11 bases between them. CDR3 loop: CASSDRVQDEQFF. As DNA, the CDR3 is TGCGCCAGCAGTGATAGGGTCCAGGATGAGCAGTTCTTC.

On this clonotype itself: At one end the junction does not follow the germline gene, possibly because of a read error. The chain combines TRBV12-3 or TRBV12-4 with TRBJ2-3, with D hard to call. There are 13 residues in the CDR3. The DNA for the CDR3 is TGTGCTAGCACCCCCAGACGCACAGATACGCAGTATTTT. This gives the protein CASTPRRTDTQYF.

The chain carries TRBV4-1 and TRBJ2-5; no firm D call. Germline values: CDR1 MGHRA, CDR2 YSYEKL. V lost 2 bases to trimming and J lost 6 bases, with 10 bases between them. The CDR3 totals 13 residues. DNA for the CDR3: TGCGCCAGCAGCCAAAGTTTCTATCAGACCCAGTACTTC. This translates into CASSQSFYQTQYF.

CDR3 DNA sequence: TGCAGTGCTAGTAAGACGTACCGGCTCGAGCAGTACTTC. This gives the protein CSASKTYRLEQYF. The chain has TRBV20-1 and TRBJ2-7, with D uncertain. Germline values: CDR1 DFQATT, CDR2 SNEGSKA (reference sequence). Trimming removed 3 bases at V and 6 bases at J, with 15 bases between. The CDR3 loop spans 13 amino acids.

The CDR3 loop is CASRLPGELFF. The CDR3 DNA sequence: TGTGCCAGCAGGCTTCCCGGGGAGCTGTTTTTT. The chain combines TRBV6-2 or TRBV6-3 with TRBJ2-2; D remains unclear. Germline loops: CDR1 MNHEY, CDR2 SVGEGT. This CDR3 contains 11 residues. Trimming shortened V by 6 bases and J by 6 bases, and 5 bases separated the two germline ends.

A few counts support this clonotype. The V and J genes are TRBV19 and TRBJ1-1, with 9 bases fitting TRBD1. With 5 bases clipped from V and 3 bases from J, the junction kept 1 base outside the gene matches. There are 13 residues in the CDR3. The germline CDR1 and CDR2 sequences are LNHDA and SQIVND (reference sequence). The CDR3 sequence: CASSGQGHTEAFF. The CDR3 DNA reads TGTGCCAGTAGTGGACAGGGGCACACTGAAGCTTTCTTT. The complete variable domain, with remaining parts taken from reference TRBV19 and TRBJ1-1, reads DGGITQSPKYLFRKEGQNVTLSCEQNLNHDAMYWYRQDPGQGLRLIYYSQIVNDFQKGDIAEGYSVSREKKESFPLTVTSAQKNPTAFYLCASSGQGHTEAFFGQGTRLTVV.

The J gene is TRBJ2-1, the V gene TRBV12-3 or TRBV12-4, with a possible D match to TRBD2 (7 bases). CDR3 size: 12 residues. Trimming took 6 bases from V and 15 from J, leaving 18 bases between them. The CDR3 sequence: CASSRGPGGLFF. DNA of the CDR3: TGTGCCAGCAGCCGGGGGCCCGGGGGGCTGTTCTTC.

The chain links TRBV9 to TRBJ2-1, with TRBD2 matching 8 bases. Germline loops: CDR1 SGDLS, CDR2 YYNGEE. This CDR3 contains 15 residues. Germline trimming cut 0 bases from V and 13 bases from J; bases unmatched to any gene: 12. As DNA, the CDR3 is TGTGCCAGCAGCGTAGGAGTAGCGGGAAGCGAGACCCAGTTCTTC. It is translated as CASSVGVAGSETQFF. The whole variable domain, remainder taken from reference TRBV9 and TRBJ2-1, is DSGVTQTPKHLITATGQRVTLRCSPRSGDLSVYWYQQSLDQGLQFLIQYYNGEERAKGNILERFSAQQFPDLHSELNLSSLELGDSALYFCASSVGVAGSETQFFGPGTRLTVL.

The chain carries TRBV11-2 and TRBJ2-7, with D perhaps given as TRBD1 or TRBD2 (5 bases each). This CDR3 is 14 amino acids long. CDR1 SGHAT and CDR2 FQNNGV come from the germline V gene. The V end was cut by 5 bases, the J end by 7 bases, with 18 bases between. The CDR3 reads CASSISRGSHEQYF. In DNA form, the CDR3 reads TGTGCCAGCAGCATCTCCCGGGGCTCTCATGAGCAGTACTTC.

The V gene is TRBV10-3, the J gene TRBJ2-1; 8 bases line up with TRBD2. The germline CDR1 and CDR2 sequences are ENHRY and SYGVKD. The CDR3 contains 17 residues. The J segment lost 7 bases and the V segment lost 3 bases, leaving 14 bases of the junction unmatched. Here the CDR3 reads CAISETPGLVLGNEQFF. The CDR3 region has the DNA TGTGCCATCAGTGAAACACCGGGACTAGTGCTCGGGAATGAGCAGTTCTTC.

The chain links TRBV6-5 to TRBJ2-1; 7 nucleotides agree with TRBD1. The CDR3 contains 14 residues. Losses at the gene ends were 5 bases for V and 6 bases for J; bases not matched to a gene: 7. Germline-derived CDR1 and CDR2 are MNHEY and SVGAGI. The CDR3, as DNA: TGTGCCAGCAGTAGAGGGGGCTCACCCAATGAGCAGTTCTTC. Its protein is CASSRGGSPNEQFF.

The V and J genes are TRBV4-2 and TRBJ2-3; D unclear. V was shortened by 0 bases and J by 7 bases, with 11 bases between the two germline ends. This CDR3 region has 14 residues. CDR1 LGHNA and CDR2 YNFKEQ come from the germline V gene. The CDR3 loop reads CASSQESWSNTQYF. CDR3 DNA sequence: TGTGCCAGCAGCCAAGAAAGTTGGTCGAATACGCAGTATTTT.

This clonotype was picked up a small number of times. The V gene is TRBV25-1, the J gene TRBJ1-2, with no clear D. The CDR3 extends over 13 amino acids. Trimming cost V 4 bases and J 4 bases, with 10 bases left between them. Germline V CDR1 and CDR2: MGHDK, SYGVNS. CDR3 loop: CASSGAHAYGYTF. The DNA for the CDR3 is TGTGCCAGCAGTGGTGCACATGCCTATGGCTACACCTTC.

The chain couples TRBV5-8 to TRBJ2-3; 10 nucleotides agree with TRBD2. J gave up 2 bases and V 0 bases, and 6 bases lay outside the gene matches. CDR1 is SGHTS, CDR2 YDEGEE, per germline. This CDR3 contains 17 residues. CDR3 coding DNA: TGTGCCAGCAGCTTGGGGACTAGCGGAATACTCACAGATACGCAGTATTTT. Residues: CASSLGTSGILTDTQYF. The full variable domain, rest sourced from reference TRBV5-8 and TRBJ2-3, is EAGVTQSPTHLIKTRGQQATLRCSPISGHTSVYWYQQALGLGLQFLLWYDEGEERNRGNFPPRFSGRQFPNYSSELNVNALELEDSALYLCASSLGTSGILTDTQYFGPGTRLTVL.

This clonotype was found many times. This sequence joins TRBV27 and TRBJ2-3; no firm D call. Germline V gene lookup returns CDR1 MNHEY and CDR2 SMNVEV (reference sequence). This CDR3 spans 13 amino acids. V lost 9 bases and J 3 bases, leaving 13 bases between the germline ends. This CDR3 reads CASSLGRTDTQYF. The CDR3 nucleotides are TGTGCCAGTTCCCTGGGAAGGACAGATACGCAGTATTTT.

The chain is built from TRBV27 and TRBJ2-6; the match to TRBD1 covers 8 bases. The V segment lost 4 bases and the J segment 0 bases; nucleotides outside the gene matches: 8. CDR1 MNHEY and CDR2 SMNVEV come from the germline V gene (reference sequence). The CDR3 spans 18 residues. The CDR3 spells CASSSRGPWSSGANVLTF. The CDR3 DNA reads TGTGCCAGCAGTTCCAGGGGGCCTTGGTCCTCTGGGGCCAACGTCCTGACTTTC. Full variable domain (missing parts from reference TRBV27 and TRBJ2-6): EAQVTQNPRYLITVTGKKLTVTCSQNMNHEYMSWYRQDPGLGLRQIYYSMNVEVTDKGDVPEGYKVSRKEKRNFPLILESPSPNQTSLYFCASSSRGPWSSGANVLTFGAGSRLTVL.

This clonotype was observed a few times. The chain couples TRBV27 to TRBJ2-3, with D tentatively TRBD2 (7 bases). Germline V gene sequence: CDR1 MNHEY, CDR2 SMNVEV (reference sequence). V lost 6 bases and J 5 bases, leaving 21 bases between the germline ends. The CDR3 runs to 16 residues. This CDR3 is CASRGWGGRRGDTQYF. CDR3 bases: TGTGCCAGCAGAGGTTGGGGGGGCAGAAGAGGAGATACGCAGTATTTT.

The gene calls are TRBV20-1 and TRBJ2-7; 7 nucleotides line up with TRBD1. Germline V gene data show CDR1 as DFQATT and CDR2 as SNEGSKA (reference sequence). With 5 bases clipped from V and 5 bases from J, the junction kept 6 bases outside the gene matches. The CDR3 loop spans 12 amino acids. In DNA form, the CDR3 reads TGCAGTGCTGATAGACAGGGCAACGAGCAGTACTTC. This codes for CSADRQGNEQYF.

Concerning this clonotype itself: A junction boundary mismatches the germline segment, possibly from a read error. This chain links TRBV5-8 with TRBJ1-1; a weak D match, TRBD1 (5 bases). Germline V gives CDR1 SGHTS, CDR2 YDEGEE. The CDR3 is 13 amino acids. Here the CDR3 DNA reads TGTGACAGCAGCTCCCCTACCAGGGAGGAAGCTTTCTTT. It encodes CDSSSPTREEAFF.